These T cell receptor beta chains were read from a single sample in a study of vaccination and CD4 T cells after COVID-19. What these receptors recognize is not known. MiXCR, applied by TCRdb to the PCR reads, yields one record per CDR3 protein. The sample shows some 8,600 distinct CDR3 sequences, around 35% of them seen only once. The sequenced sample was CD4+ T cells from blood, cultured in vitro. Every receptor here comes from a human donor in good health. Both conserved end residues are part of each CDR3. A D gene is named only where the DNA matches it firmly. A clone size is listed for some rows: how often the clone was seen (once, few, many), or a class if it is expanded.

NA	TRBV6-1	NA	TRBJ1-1	TGTGCCAGCAGCTCGGACGTCTTGACTGAAGCTTTCTTT	CASSSDVLTEAFF
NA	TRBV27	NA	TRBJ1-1	TGTGCCAGCAGTTTAAAGAGGGGATGGGGGGACACTGAAGCTTTCTTT	CASSLKRGWGDTEAFF
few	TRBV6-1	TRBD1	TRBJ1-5	TGTGCCAGCAGGCCACAGGGGATCAATCAGCCCCAGCATTTT	CASRPQGINQPQHF
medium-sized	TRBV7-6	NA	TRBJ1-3	TGTGCCAGCAGCTCCTCGGGGGGAAACACCATATATTTT	CASSSSGGNTIYF
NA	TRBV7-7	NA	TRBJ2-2	TGTGCTAGCAGCTTAGTGGTACAGGGCCCCGGGGAGCTGTTTTTT	CASSLVVQGPGELFF
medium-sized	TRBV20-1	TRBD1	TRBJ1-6	TGCAGTGCTAGGGACAGGGGGTCCTCCTATAATTCACCCCTCCACTTT	CSARDRGSSYNSPLHF
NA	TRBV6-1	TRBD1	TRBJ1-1	TGTGCCAGCAGCCCAAGGACAGGGGTCAGGAACACTGAAGCTTTCTTT	CASSPRTGVRNTEAFF
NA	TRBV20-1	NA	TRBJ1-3	TGCAGTGCCAATCAGGGGTTCCACTCTGGAAACACCATATATTTT	CSANQGFHSGNTIYF
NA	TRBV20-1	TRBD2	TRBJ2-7	TGCAGTGCTGGAATAGCGGGAGGTAGGGCCCTGATCTACTTC	CSAGIAGGRALIYF
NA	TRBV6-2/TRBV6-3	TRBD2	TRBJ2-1	TGTGCCAGCAGTTACGGACTAGCGTCATCTCGCGAGCAGTTCTTC	CASSYGLASSREQFF
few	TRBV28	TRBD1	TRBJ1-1	TGTGCCAGCACCGAAGGGGGACAGGGGGCCACTGAAGCTTTCTTT	CASTEGGQGATEAFF
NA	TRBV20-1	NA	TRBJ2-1	TGCAGTGCTAGACTCCCGGGCTACAATGAGCAGTTCTTC	CSARLPGYNEQFF
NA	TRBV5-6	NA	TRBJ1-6	TGTGCCAGCAGCTTGGGTGTTCGCTCACCCCTCCACTTT	CASSLGVRSPLHF
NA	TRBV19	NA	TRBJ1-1	TGTGCCAGTCTTGGACAGCCACTGGGGTTAGCTTTCTTT	CASLGQPLGLAFF
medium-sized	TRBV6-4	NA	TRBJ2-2	TGTGCCAGCAGTAACAGGGACACCGGGGAGCTGTTTTTT	CASSNRDTGELFF
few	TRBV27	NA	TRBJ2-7	TGTGCCAGCAGATTCACAGGGAATTCTTACTACGAGCAGTACTTC	CASRFTGNSYYEQYF
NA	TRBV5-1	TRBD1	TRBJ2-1	TGCGCCAGCAGCTACGGACAGGGAAATGAGCAGTTCTTC	CASSYGQGNEQFF
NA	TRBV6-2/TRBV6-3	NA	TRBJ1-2	TGTGCCAGCAGTAACGGGTTCAGCCTCTATGGCTACACCTTC	CASSNGFSLYGYTF
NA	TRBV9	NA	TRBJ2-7	TGTGCCAGCAGCGTAGGAGAGGGAAGGGAGTTTGGCGAGCAGTACTTC	CASSVGEGREFGEQYF
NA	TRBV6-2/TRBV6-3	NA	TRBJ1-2	TGTGCCAGCAGTGCGACAGTTAACTATGGCTACACCTTC	CASSATVNYGYTF
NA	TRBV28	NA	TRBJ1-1	TGTGCCAGCGGCAGGGTCCATATTGAAGCTTTCTTT	CASGRVHIEAFF
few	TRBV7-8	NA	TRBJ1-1	TGTGCCAGCAGCCGTGAAGTGGACACTGAAGCTTTCTTT	CASSREVDTEAFF
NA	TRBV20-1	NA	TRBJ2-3	TGCAGTGCTAGAGACGACGCCGTCCTGACGCAGTATTTT	CSARDDAVLTQYF
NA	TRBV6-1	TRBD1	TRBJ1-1	TGTGCCAGCAACACCGACAGGGTAGTCACTGAAGCTTTCTTT	CASNTDRVVTEAFF
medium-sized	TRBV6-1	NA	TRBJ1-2	TGTGCCAGCAGCCAGGTCACGGGGGGCTACACCTTC	CASSQVTGGYTF